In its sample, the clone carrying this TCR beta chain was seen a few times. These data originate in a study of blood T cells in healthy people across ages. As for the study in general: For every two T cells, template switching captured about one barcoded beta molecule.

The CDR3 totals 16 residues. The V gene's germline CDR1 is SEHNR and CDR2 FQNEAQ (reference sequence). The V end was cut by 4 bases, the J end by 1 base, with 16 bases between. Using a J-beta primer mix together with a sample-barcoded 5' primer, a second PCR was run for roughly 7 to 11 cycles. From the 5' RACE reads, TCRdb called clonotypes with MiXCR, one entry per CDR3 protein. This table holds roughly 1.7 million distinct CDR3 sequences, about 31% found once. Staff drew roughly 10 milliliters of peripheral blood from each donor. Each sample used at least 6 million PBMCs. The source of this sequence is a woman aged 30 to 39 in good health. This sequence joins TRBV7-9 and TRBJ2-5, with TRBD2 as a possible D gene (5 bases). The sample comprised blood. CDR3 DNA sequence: TGTGCCAGCAGCTATACCCCTCGGGGTCCCCAAGAGACCCAGTACTTC. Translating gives CASSYTPRGPQETQYF.